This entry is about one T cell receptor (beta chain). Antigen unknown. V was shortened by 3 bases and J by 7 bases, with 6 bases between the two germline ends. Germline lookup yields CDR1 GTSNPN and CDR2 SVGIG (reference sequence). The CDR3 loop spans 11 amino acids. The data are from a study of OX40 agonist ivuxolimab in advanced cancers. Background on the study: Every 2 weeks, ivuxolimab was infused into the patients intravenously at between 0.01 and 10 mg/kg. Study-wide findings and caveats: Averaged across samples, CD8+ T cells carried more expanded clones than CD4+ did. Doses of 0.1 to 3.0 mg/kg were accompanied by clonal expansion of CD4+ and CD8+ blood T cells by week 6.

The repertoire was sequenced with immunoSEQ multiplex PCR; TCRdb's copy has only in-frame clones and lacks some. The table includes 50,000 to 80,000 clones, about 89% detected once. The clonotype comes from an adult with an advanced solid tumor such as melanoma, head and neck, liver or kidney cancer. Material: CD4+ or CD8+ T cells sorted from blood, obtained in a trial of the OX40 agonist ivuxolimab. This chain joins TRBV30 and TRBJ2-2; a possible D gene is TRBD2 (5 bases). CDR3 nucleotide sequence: TGTGCCTGGAGGAGGGTCGGGGAGCTGTTTTTT. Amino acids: CAWRRVGELFF.